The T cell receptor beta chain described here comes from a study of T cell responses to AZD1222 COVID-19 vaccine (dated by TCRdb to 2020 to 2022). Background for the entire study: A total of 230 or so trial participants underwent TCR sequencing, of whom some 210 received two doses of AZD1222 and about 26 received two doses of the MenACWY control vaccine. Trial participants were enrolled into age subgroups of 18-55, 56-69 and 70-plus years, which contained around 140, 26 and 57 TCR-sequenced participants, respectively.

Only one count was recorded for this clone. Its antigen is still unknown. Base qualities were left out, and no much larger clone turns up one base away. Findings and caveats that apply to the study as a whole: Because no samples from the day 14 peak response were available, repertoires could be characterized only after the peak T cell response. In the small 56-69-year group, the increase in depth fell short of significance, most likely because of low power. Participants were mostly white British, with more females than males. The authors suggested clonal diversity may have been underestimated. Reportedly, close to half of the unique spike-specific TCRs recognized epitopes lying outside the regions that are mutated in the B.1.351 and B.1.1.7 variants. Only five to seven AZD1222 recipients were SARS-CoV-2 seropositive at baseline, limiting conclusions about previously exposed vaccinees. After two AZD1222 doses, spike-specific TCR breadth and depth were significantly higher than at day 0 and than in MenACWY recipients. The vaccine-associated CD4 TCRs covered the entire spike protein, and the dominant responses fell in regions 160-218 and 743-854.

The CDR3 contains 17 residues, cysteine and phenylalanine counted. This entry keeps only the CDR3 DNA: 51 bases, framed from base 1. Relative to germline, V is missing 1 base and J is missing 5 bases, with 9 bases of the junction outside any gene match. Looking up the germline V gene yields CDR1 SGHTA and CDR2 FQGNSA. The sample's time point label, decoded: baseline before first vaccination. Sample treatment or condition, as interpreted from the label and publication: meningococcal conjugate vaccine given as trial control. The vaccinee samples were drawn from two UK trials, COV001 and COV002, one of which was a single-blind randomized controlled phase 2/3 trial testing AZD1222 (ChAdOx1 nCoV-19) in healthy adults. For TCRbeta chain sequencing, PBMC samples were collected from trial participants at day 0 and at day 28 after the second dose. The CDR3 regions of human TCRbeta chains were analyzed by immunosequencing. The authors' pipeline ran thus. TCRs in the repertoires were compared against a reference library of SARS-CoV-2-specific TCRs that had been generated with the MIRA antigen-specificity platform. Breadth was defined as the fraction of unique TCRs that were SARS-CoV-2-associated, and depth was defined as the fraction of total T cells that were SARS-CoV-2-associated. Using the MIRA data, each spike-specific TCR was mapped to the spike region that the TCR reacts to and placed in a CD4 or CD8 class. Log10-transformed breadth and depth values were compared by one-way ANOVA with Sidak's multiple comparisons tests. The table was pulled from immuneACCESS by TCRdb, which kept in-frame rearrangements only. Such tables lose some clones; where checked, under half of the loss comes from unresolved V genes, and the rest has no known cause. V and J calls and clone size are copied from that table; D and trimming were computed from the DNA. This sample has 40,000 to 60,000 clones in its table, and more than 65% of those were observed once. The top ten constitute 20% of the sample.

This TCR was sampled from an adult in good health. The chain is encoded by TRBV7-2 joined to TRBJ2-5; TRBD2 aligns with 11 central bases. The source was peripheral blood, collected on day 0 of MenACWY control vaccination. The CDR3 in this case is CASSLGPGLAGLETQYF. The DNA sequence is TGTGCCAGCAGCTTAGGCCCTGGACTAGCGGGTTTGGAGACCCAGTACTTC.